The clone carrying this T cell receptor beta chain was seen a few times. Its antigen is as yet unknown. This entry belongs to a study of T cells in localized non-small cell lung cancer. The study, taken as a whole, reports: Among blood samples, higher T cell density accompanied longer overall survival. Maximal T cell clonality occurred in uninvolved adjacent lung, with tumor ranking below it. Across samples, adjacent lung featured a median around 55 of the top 100 tumor clones. Investigators sequenced only a single tumor region, leaving heterogeneity possible.

The CDR3 has 15 residues. V was shortened by 3 bases and J by 4 bases, with 16 bases between the two germline ends. From germline, CDR1 is SGHNT and CDR2 YENEEA. This table comes from immunoSEQ multiplex PCR, and its TCRdb copy is limited to in-frame clones, with some not included. This sample has about 2,700 clones, with roughly 47% found just once. This specimen consisted of lung tumor tissue, obtained before any cancer treatment. This sequence originates from a woman between 40 and 69 years old with stage II squamous cell lung carcinoma. The chain links TRBV11-3 to TRBJ2-7; maybe TRBD2 (6 bases). CDR3 sequence reads: CASSLSFGTLYEQYF. The DNA for the CDR3 is TGTGCCAGCAGCTTGTCTTTCGGGACTCTTTACGAGCAGTACTTC.